A single TCR beta chain is shown here with its context. This PCR relied on a set of 60 Vbeta primers and 13 Jbeta primers. Only in-frame clones appear in the TCRdb table, and some are missing; sequencing was by immunoSEQ multiplex PCR. The table records around 120,000 clones, 80% of them present only once. This entry comes from a study of cytomegalovirus exposure and HLA in healthy donors. The V end was cut by 5 bases, the J end by 0 bases, with 21 bases between. This CDR3 is 18 amino acids long. Germline assignment: CDR1 LNHDA and CDR2 SQIVND (reference sequence). The material sequenced was PBMCs. The sequence was obtained from a male donor in good health and CMV-seronegative. V usage is TRBV19 and J usage is TRBJ2-3, with D perhaps TRBD2 (6 bases). The chain's CDR3 is CASSARTSLALSTDTQYF. For the CDR3, the DNA is TGTGCCAGTAGTGCACGCACCTCTCTAGCGCTAAGCACAGATACGCAGTATTTT.